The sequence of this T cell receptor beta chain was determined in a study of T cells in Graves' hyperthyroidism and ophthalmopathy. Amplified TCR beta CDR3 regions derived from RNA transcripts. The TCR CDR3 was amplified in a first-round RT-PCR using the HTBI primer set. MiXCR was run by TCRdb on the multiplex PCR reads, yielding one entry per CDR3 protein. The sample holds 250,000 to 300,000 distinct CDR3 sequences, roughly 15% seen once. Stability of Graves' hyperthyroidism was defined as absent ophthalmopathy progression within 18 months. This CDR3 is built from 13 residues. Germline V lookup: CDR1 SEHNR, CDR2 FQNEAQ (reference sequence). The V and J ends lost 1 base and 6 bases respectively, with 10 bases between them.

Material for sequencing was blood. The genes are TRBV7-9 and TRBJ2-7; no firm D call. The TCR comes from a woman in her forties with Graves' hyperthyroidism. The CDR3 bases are TGTGCCAGCAGCTTAGAGGTCTGGCCCGAGCAGTACTTC. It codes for CASSLEVWPEQYF.